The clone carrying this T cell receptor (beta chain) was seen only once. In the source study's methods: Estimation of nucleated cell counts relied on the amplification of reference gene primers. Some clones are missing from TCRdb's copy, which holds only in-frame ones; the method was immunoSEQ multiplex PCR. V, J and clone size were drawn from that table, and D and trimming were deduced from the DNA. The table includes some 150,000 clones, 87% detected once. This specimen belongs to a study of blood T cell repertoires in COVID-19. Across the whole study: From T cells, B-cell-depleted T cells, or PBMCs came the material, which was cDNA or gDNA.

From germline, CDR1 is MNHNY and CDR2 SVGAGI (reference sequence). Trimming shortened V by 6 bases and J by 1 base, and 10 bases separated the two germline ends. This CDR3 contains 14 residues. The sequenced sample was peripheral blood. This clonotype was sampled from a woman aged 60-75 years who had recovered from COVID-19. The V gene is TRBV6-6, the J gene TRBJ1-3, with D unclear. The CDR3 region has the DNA TGTGCCAGCAGGATACGCGGTTCTGGAAACACCATATATTTT. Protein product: CASRIRGSGNTIYF.